The rows below give T cell receptor beta chains drawn from one sample of a study of blood T cell repertoires in COVID-19. Repertoires were generated with immunoSEQ multiplex PCR, while TCRdb's copy carries only in-frame clones and drops some. The repertoire holds around 150,000 clones, with more than 80% as singletons. What was sequenced was peripheral blood. These receptors originate from a man aged 55 to 69 with acute or convalescent COVID-19. CDR3s include the opening cysteine and the closing phenylalanine or tryptophan. Each record gives: J gene, V gene, D gene, clone size, CDR3 DNA, CDR3 protein. D genes are given only for firm matches. Rows may omit the clone size; those that give it use once, few, many or a size class.

j_call: TRBJ2-5
v_call: TRBV4-1
d_call: .
clone_size: .
cdr3_nt: TGCGCCAGCAGCCAAGGGACAGTACGAGAGACCCAGTACTTC
cdr3_aa: CASSQGTVRETQYF

j_call: TRBJ1-3
v_call: TRBV21-1
d_call: .
clone_size: few
cdr3_nt: TGTGCCAGCAGCAAAGTAATAGCGGTCAGGGTAGGTGGCACCATATATTTT
cdr3_aa: CASSKVIAVRVGGTIYF

j_call: TRBJ2-3
v_call: TRBV6-1
d_call: TRBD2
clone_size: .
cdr3_nt: TGTGCCAGCAGTGACAGGACTAGCGGGAGGGATACGCAGTATTTT
cdr3_aa: CASSDRTSGRDTQYF

j_call: TRBJ2-1
v_call: TRBV21-1
d_call: .
clone_size: .
cdr3_nt: TGTGCCAGCAGCACAGGGACAGGGGAATATGAGCAGTTCTTC
cdr3_aa: CASSTGTGEYEQFF

j_call: TRBJ2-3
v_call: TRBV4-1
d_call: TRBD2
clone_size: .
cdr3_nt: TGCGCCAGCAGCCAAGGGGTCAGGACTAGCGGGGCCAGAGTCACAGATACGCAGTATTTT
cdr3_aa: CASSQGVRTSGARVTDTQYF

j_call: TRBJ2-7
v_call: TRBV27
d_call: .
clone_size: few
cdr3_nt: TGTGCCAGCAGTTTATTATCACAGGCGTCCTACGAGCAGTACTTC
cdr3_aa: CASSLLSQASYEQYF

j_call: TRBJ1-1
v_call: TRBV6-5
d_call: .
clone_size: .
cdr3_nt: TGTGCCAGCAGTTCCAGGGTTAAGTGGGGCACTGAAGCTTTCTTT
cdr3_aa: CASSSRVKWGTEAFF

j_call: TRBJ2-1
v_call: TRBV27
d_call: .
clone_size: .
cdr3_nt: TGTGCCAGCACGACCATCACCGGGAGCGGGAATGAGCAGTTCTTC
cdr3_aa: CASTTITGSGNEQFF

j_call: TRBJ2-5
v_call: TRBV7-3
d_call: .
clone_size: .
cdr3_nt: TGTGCCAGCAGCTTAAATCGGTGGTCGGAGACCCAGTACTTC
cdr3_aa: CASSLNRWSETQYF

j_call: TRBJ1-6
v_call: TRBV6-6
d_call: .
clone_size: once
cdr3_nt: TGTGCCAGCAGTTGGTACGGGGGTTCACCCCTCCACTTT
cdr3_aa: CASSWYGGSPLHF

j_call: TRBJ2-7
v_call: TRBV6-4
d_call: .
clone_size: .
cdr3_nt: TGTGCCAGCATCCCCGGGGGGCAGGTCACGCAGCCCTACGAGCAGTACTTC
cdr3_aa: CASIPGGQVTQPYEQYF

j_call: TRBJ1-6
v_call: TRBV19
d_call: .
clone_size: .
cdr3_nt: TGTGCCAGTAGTATAGGGCAGCGTGGAACGTCTAATTCACCCCTCCACTTT
cdr3_aa: CASSIGQRGTSNSPLHF

j_call: TRBJ1-5
v_call: TRBV20-1
d_call: TRBD1
clone_size: .
cdr3_nt: TGCAGTGCTAGTCCAGGACAGGGTCTTTACCAGCCCCAGCATTTT
cdr3_aa: CSASPGQGLYQPQHF

j_call: TRBJ1-6
v_call: TRBV6-6
d_call: .
clone_size: .
cdr3_nt: TGTGCCAGCAGCTATGACGGACAGACAAATTCACCCCTCCACTTT
cdr3_aa: CASSYDGQTNSPLHF

j_call: TRBJ1-6
v_call: TRBV11-2
d_call: .
clone_size: .
cdr3_nt: TGTGCCAGCAGCTTAGGGGCAGGGGAGGGTTCACCCCTCCACTTT
cdr3_aa: CASSLGAGEGSPLHF

j_call: TRBJ2-3
v_call: TRBV24-1
d_call: .
clone_size: .
cdr3_nt: TGTGCCACCAGTGATTTGCTAGGGGTGCCAGATACGCAGTATTTT
cdr3_aa: CATSDLLGVPDTQYF

j_call: TRBJ1-3
v_call: TRBV4-2
d_call: .
clone_size: .
cdr3_nt: TGTGCCAGCAGCCAAGGCATCTCAGGGCTGGACACCATATATTTT
cdr3_aa: CASSQGISGLDTIYF

j_call: TRBJ1-3
v_call: TRBV5-1
d_call: .
clone_size: .
cdr3_nt: TGCGCCAGCAGCTTGGATCTTACAGGAAGGTCTGGAAACACCATATATTTT
cdr3_aa: CASSLDLTGRSGNTIYF

j_call: TRBJ2-7
v_call: TRBV30
d_call: TRBD2
clone_size: .
cdr3_nt: TGTGCCTGGAGTGTACAGGGCCTAGCGGGGGGTTACGAGCAGTACTTC
cdr3_aa: CAWSVQGLAGGYEQYF

j_call: TRBJ2-5
v_call: TRBV9
d_call: .
clone_size: .
cdr3_nt: TGTGCCAGCAGCGTAACGGGGGGCGGGTACCAAGAGACCCAGTACTTC
cdr3_aa: CASSVTGGGYQETQYF

j_call: TRBJ1-5
v_call: TRBV21-1
d_call: .
clone_size: .
cdr3_nt: TGTGCCAGCAGCAACCTCGGCAGGGGGCCCTCTCACGGACCTTATAGCAATCAGCCCCAGCATTTT
cdr3_aa: CASSNLGRGPSHGPYSNQPQHF

j_call: TRBJ2-2
v_call: TRBV7-9
d_call: .
clone_size: few
cdr3_nt: TGTGCCAGCAGCCCTGACCGGGACTCACTTATCACCGGGGAGCTGTTTTTT
cdr3_aa: CASSPDRDSLITGELFF

j_call: TRBJ2-3
v_call: TRBV13
d_call: TRBD1
clone_size: .
cdr3_nt: TGTGCCAGCAGCTTCGTAGGGACAGGGGTCCGAGATACGCAGTATTTT
cdr3_aa: CASSFVGTGVRDTQYF

j_call: TRBJ1-1
v_call: TRBV19
d_call: TRBD1
clone_size: .
cdr3_nt: TGTGCCAGTAGCAAGACAGGGAGAACTGAAGCTTTCTTT
cdr3_aa: CASSKTGRTEAFF

j_call: TRBJ1-5
v_call: TRBV6-1
d_call: TRBD1
clone_size: once
cdr3_nt: TGTGCCAGCAGTGAACTCGAGGGGGCCGGCAATCAGCCCCAGCATTTT
cdr3_aa: CASSELEGAGNQPQHF

j_call: TRBJ2-3
v_call: TRBV30
d_call: .
clone_size: once
cdr3_nt: TGTGCCTGGGGGGTTCGGACGCAGTATTTT
cdr3_aa: CAWGVRTQYF

j_call: TRBJ1-2
v_call: TRBV29-1
d_call: .
clone_size: .
cdr3_nt: TGCAGCGTTGGTACGGGCTATGGCTACACCTTC
cdr3_aa: CSVGTGYGYTF

j_call: TRBJ2-7
v_call: TRBV5-4
d_call: TRBD2
clone_size: few
cdr3_nt: TGTGCCAGCAGCTTACTAGCGGGGGGGATCGCCTACGAGCAGTACTTC
cdr3_aa: CASSLLAGGIAYEQYF

j_call: TRBJ2-7
v_call: TRBV27
d_call: .
clone_size: .
cdr3_nt: TGTGCCAGCGTCCCCTTAGGGCAGGGAAAATACGAGCAGTACTTC
cdr3_aa: CASVPLGQGKYEQYF

j_call: TRBJ2-4
v_call: TRBV4-2
d_call: .
clone_size: .
cdr3_nt: TGTGCCAGCAGCCAAACTAACGATGAACCCCGGGTCCAAGGGGACATTCAGTACTTC
cdr3_aa: CASSQTNDEPRVQGDIQYF

j_call: TRBJ1-5
v_call: TRBV6-5
d_call: TRBD1
clone_size: .
cdr3_nt: TGTGCCACCGAGTACAGGGGGGCTTGGAGTCAGCCCCAGCATTTT
cdr3_aa: CATEYRGAWSQPQHF

j_call: TRBJ1-5
v_call: TRBV7-8
d_call: .
clone_size: .
cdr3_nt: TGTGCCAGCAGCTTAGCACAGAAGAATCAGCCCCAGCATTTT
cdr3_aa: CASSLAQKNQPQHF

j_call: TRBJ1-6
v_call: TRBV5-6
d_call: TRBD1
clone_size: .
cdr3_nt: TGTGCCAGCAGCCCTACCGGGGACAGGGTCTCCTATAATTCACCCCTCCACTTT
cdr3_aa: CASSPTGDRVSYNSPLHF

j_call: TRBJ2-4
v_call: TRBV24-1
d_call: .
clone_size: once
cdr3_nt: TGTGCCACCAGTGATCCACAGGGTACTAGAAACATTCAGTACTTC
cdr3_aa: CATSDPQGTRNIQYF

j_call: TRBJ1-4
v_call: TRBV5-5
d_call: TRBD1
clone_size: .
cdr3_nt: TGTGCCAGCAGCTCGGGACAGTCTAATGAAAAACTGTTTTTT
cdr3_aa: CASSSGQSNEKLFF

j_call: TRBJ1-6
v_call: TRBV5-1
d_call: TRBD1
clone_size: .
cdr3_nt: TGCGCCAGCAGCTTAGGGACAGATAGGAGGAATTCACCCCTCCACTTT
cdr3_aa: CASSLGTDRRNSPLHF

j_call: TRBJ1-1
v_call: TRBV30
d_call: TRBD1
clone_size: once
cdr3_nt: TGTGCCTGGAGAGGGACAGGAGGCACTGAAGCTTTCTTT
cdr3_aa: CAWRGTGGTEAFF

j_call: TRBJ1-3
v_call: TRBV6-6
d_call: .
clone_size: once
cdr3_nt: TGTGCCAGCAGTCAAAGAGACTCTGGAAACACCATATATTTT
cdr3_aa: CASSQRDSGNTIYF

j_call: TRBJ1-2
v_call: TRBV19
d_call: .
clone_size: .
cdr3_nt: TGTGCCACGAATATAGGTGCGGGTGAGCCTAACTATGGCTACACCTTC
cdr3_aa: CATNIGAGEPNYGYTF

j_call: TRBJ2-5
v_call: TRBV10-3
d_call: .
clone_size: .
cdr3_nt: TGTGCCATCAGTGAGCAACGACAGGTTTGGGAGACCCAGTACTTC
cdr3_aa: CAISEQRQVWETQYF

j_call: TRBJ1-2
v_call: TRBV5-1
d_call: .
clone_size: .
cdr3_nt: TGCGCCAGCAGCTTGTCGGAACGGCGGGAGGATAAGGGCTACACCTTC
cdr3_aa: CASSLSERREDKGYTF

j_call: TRBJ1-1
v_call: TRBV30
d_call: TRBD1
clone_size: .
cdr3_nt: TGTGCCTGGAGTGGGACAGGGCACTTGAACACTGAAGCTTTCTTT
cdr3_aa: CAWSGTGHLNTEAFF

j_call: TRBJ2-1
v_call: TRBV30
d_call: TRBD2
clone_size: .
cdr3_nt: TGTGCCTGGAGTCGGGGCGGGGGGAGCTCCTACAATGAGCAGTTCTTC
cdr3_aa: CAWSRGGGSSYNEQFF

j_call: TRBJ2-1
v_call: TRBV5-1
d_call: TRBD1
clone_size: .
cdr3_nt: TGCGCCAGCAGCCCCCCGAGAGAGGGGGCGGGTGATGGCAATGAGCAGTTCTTC
cdr3_aa: CASSPPREGAGDGNEQFF

j_call: TRBJ2-7
v_call: TRBV27
d_call: .
clone_size: .
cdr3_nt: TGTGCCAGCTCGGACCGCGGGCCCTACGAGCAGTACTTC
cdr3_aa: CASSDRGPYEQYF

j_call: TRBJ1-3
v_call: TRBV5-1
d_call: .
clone_size: few
cdr3_nt: TGCGCCAGCAGCTTGGGCCCTTCAGAGGAAAACACCATATATTTT
cdr3_aa: CASSLGPSEENTIYF

j_call: TRBJ2-3
v_call: TRBV5-1
d_call: .
clone_size: once
cdr3_nt: TGCGCCAGCAGAGGGGGGGGGCCGCGCACAGATACGCAGTATTTT
cdr3_aa: CASRGGGPRTDTQYF

j_call: TRBJ2-3
v_call: TRBV19
d_call: TRBD2
clone_size: .
cdr3_nt: TGTGCCAGTAGCCAACAACTAGCGGGGTATCCTACGCAGTATTTT
cdr3_aa: CASSQQLAGYPTQYF

j_call: TRBJ2-2
v_call: TRBV4-3
d_call: .
clone_size: .
cdr3_nt: TGCGCCAGCAGCCAAAATTGGGGAGGCGGGGAGCTGTTTTTT
cdr3_aa: CASSQNWGGGELFF

j_call: TRBJ2-1
v_call: TRBV24-1
d_call: .
clone_size: once
cdr3_nt: TGTGCCACCAGTGATTTGGCCAGCCGGGGAAACAATGAGCAGTTCTTC
cdr3_aa: CATSDLASRGNNEQFF

j_call: TRBJ1-1
v_call: TRBV10-3
d_call: .
clone_size: .
cdr3_nt: TGTGCCATCAGTGACTCCAGGGTAAAGGCTGAAGCTTTCTTT
cdr3_aa: CAISDSRVKAEAFF

j_call: TRBJ2-7
v_call: TRBV5-5
d_call: TRBD1
clone_size: .
cdr3_nt: TGTGCCAGCAGCTTGCTGACAGGGGCGAACGAGCAGTACTTC
cdr3_aa: CASSLLTGANEQYF

j_call: TRBJ2-2
v_call: TRBV29-1
d_call: .
clone_size: .
cdr3_nt: TGCAGCGTTGGCGGCAGCCAGAGGGCTAACACCGGGGAGCTGTTTTTT
cdr3_aa: CSVGGSQRANTGELFF

j_call: TRBJ1-6
v_call: TRBV10-3
d_call: TRBD1
clone_size: .
cdr3_nt: TGTGCCATCAGTGGAAATATCTTCCGGGACAGGGGGCAGTCACCCCTCCACTTT
cdr3_aa: CAISGNIFRDRGQSPLHF

j_call: TRBJ1-6
v_call: TRBV27
d_call: TRBD1
clone_size: .
cdr3_nt: TGTGCCAGCAGTTTGGGACAGGTCCGGGGACCCCTCCACTTT
cdr3_aa: CASSLGQVRGPLHF

j_call: TRBJ1-5
v_call: TRBV4-2
d_call: .
clone_size: .
cdr3_nt: TGTGCCAGCAGCCAAGATACCGGGGGTGGCAATCAGCCCCAGCATTTT
cdr3_aa: CASSQDTGGGNQPQHF

j_call: TRBJ2-6
v_call: TRBV7-3
d_call: TRBD1
clone_size: .
cdr3_nt: TGTGCCAGCAGCTTAACGTTCCGACAGGGGTCTGGGGCCAACGTCCTGACTTTC
cdr3_aa: CASSLTFRQGSGANVLTF

j_call: TRBJ2-1
v_call: TRBV27
d_call: .
clone_size: .
cdr3_nt: TGTGCCAGCAGTCTGGGGGCCTCCTACAATGAGCAGTTCTTC
cdr3_aa: CASSLGASYNEQFF